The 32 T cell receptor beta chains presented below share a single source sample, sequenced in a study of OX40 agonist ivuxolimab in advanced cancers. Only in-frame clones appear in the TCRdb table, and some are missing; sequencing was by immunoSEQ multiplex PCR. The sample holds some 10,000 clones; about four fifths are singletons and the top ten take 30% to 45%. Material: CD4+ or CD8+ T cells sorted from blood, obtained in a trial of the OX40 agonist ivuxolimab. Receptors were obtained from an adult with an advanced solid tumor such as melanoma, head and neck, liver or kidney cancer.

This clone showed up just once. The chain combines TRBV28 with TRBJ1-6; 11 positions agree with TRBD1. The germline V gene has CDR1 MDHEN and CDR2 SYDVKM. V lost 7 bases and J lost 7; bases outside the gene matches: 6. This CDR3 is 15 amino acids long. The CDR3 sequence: CASTGQGAANSPLHF. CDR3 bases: TGTGCCAGCACCGGACAGGGGGCAGCGAATTCACCCCTCCACTTT. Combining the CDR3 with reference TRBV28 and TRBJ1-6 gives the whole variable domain DVKVTQSSRYLVKRTGEKVFLECVQDMDHENMFWYRQDPGLGLRLIYFSYDVKMKEKGDIPEGYSVSREKKERFSLILESASTNQTSMYLCASTGQGAANSPLHFGNGTRLTVT.

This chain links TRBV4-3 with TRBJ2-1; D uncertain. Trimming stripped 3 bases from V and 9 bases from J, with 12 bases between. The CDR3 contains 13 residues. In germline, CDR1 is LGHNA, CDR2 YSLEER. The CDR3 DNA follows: TGCGCCAGCAGCCAGGAGAACACGGGTGAGCAGTTCTTC. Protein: CASSQENTGEQFF.

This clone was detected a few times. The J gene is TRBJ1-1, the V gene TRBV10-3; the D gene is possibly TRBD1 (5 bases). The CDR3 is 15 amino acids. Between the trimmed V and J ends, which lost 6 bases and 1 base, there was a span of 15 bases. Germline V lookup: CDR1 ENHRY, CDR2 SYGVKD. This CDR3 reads CAIRGGTSANTEAFF. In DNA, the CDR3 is TGTGCCATCAGGGGGGGGACGAGTGCGAACACTGAAGCTTTCTTT.

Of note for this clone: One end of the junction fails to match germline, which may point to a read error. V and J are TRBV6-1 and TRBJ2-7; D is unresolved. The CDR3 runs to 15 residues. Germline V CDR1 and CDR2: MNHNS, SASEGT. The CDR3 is CAISESTPTTYEQYF. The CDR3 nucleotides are TGTGCCATCAGTGAGTCAACCCCCACTACCTACGAGCAGTACTTC.

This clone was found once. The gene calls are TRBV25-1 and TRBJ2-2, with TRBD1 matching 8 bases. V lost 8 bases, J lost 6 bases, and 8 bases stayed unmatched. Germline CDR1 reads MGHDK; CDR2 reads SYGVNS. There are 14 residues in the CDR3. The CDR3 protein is CASRGQALAGELFF. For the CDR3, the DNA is TGTGCCAGCCGGGGACAGGCACTCGCCGGGGAGCTGTTTTTT.

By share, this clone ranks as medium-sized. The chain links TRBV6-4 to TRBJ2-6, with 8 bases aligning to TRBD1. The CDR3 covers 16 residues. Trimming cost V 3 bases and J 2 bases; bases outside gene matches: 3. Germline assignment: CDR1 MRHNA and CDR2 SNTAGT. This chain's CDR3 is CASSDSGGAGANVLTF. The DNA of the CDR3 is TGTGCCAGCAGTGATTCAGGGGGCGCTGGGGCCAACGTCCTGACTTTC.

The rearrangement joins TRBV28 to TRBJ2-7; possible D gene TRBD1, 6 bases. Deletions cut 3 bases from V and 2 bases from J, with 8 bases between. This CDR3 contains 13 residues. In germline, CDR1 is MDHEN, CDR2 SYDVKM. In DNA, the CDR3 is TGTGCCAGCAGTTTTAACAGGGCCTACGAGCAGTACTTC. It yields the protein CASSFNRAYEQYF.

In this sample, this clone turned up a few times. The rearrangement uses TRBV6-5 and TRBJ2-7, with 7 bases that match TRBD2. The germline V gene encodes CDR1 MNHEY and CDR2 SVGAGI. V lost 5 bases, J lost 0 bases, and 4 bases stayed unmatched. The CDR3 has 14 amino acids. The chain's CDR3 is CASSLSGNSYEQYF. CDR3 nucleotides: TGTGCCAGCAGTCTAAGCGGGAACTCCTACGAGCAGTACTTC.

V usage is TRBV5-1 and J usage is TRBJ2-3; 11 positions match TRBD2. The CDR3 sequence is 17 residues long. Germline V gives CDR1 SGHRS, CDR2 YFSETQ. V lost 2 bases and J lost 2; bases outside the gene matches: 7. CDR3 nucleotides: TGCGCCAGCAGCTTAATACTAGCGGGAGTCCCCACAGATACGCAGTATTTT. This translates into CASSLILAGVPTDTQYF.

The DNA for the CDR3 is TGTGCCAGCAGCCTCAGGGGCGGCAATCAGCCCCAGCATTTT. This gives the protein CASSLRGGNQPQHF. The chain uses TRBV7-9 and TRBJ1-5, with D perhaps TRBD1 (6 bases). The germline gives CDR1 SEHNR, CDR2 FQNEAQ (reference sequence). The CDR3 consists of 14 residues. V shed 5 bases and J shed 2 bases, with 10 bases lying between them.

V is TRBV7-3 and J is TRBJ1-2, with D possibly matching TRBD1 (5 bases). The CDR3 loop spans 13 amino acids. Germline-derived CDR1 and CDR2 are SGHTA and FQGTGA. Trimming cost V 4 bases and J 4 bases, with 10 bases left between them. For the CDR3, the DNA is TGTGCCAGCAGCTCGGGACCCCTCTATGGCTACACCTTC. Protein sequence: CASSSGPLYGYTF.

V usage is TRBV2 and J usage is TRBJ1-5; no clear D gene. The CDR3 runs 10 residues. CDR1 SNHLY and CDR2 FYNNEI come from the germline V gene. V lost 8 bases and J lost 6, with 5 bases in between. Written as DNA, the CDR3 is TGTGCCAGCGGGGTTCAGCCCCAGCATTTT. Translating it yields CASGVQPQHF.

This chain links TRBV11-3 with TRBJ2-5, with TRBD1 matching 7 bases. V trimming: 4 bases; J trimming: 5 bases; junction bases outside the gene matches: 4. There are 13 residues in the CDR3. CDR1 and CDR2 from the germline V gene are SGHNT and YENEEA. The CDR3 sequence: CASSWGQSETQYF. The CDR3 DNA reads TGTGCCAGCAGCTGGGGACAGTCGGAGACCCAGTACTTC.

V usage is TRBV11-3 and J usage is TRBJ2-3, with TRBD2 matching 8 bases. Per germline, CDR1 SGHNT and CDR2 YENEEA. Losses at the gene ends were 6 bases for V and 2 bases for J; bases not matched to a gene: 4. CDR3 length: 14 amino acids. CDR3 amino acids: CASSSAGDTDTQYF. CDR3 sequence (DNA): TGTGCCAGCAGTTCAGCGGGGGACACAGATACGCAGTATTTT.

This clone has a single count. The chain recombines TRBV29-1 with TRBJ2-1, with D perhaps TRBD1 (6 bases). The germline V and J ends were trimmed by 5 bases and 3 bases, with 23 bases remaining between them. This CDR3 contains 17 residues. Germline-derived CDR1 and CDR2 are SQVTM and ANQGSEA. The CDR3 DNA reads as TGCAGCGTTATTCCTGAACAGGGATCATCAGGCTACAATGAGCAGTTCTTC. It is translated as CSVIPEQGSSGYNEQFF.

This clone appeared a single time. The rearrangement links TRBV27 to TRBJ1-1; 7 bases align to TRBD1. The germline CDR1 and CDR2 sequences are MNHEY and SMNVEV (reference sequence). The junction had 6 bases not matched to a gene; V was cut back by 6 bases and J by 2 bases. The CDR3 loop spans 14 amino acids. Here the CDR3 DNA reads TGTGCCAGCAGCCTGACAGGGAGAAACACTGAAGCTTTCTTT. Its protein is CASSLTGRNTEAFF.

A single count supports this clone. Here the CDR3 reads CASSPMRLSYTF. In nucleotides, the CDR3 is TGTGCCAGCAGCCCCATGAGGTTGAGCTACACCTTC. V and J are TRBV7-2 and TRBJ1-2; no clear D. This CDR3 has 12 amino acids. The V end was cut by 5 bases, the J end by 9 bases, with 13 bases between. The germline V gene encodes CDR1 SGHTA and CDR2 FQGNSA.

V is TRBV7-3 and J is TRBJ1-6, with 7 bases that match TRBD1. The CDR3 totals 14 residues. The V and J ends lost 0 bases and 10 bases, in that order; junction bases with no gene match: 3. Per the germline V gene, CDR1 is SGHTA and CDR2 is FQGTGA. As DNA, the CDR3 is TGTGCCAGCAGCTTAACGGGACAGCAGTCACCCCTCCACTTT. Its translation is CASSLTGQQSPLHF.

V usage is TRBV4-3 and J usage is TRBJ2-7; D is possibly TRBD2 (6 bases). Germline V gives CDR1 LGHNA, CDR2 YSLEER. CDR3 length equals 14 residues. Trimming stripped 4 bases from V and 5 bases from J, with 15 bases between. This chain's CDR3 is CASSPVGRVNEQYF. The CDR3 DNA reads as TGCGCCAGCAGCCCGGTCGGGAGAGTTAACGAGCAGTACTTC.

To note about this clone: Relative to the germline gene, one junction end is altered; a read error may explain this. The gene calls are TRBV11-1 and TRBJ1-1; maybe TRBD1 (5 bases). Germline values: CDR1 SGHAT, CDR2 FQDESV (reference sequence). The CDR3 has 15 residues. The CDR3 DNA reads TGTGCCAGCAGCTTAGTGGCAGGGCTGAGCACTAAAGCTTTCTTT. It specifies CASSLVAGLSTKAFF.

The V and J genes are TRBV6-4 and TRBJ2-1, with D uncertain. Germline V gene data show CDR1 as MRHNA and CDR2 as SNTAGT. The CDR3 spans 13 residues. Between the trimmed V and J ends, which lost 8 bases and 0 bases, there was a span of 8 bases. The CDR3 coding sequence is TGTGCCAGCTCGCAGAGCTCCTACAATGAGCAGTTCTTC. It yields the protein CASSQSSYNEQFF.

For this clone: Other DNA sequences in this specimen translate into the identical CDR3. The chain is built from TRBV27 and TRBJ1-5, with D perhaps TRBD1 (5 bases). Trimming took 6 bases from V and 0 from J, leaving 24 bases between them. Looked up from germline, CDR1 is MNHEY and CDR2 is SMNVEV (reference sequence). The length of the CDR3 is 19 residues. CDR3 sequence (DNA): TGTGCCAGCAGGGCCGATGGGACTCCCCGACGGAATAGCAATCAGCCCCAGCATTTT. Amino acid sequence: CASRADGTPRRNSNQPQHF.

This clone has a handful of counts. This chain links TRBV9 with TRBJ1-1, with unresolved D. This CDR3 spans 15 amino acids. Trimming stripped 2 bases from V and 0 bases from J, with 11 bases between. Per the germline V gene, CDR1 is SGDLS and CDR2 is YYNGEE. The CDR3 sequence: CASSVDGLMNTEAFF. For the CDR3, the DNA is TGTGCCAGCAGCGTGGACGGCCTAATGAACACTGAAGCTTTCTTT.

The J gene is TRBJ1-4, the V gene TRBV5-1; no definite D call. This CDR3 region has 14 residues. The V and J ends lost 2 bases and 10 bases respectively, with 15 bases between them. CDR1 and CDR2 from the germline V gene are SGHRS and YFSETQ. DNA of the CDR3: TGCGCCAGCAGCTTAGGCCCCGAGCGAGGAAAACTGTTTTTT. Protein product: CASSLGPERGKLFF.

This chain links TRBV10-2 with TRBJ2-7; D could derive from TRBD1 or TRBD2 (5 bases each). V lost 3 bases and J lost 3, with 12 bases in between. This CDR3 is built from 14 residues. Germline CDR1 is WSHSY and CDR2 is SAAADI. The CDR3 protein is CASSDSGSSYEQYF. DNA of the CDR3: TGCGCCAGCAGTGATTCAGGGAGTAGCTACGAGCAGTACTTC.

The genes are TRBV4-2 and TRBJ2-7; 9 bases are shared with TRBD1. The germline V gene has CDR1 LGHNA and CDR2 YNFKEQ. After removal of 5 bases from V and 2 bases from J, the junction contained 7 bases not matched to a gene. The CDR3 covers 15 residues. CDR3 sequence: CASSGGQGMTYEQYF. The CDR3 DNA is TGTGCCAGCAGCGGCGGACAGGGGATGACCTACGAGCAGTACTTC.

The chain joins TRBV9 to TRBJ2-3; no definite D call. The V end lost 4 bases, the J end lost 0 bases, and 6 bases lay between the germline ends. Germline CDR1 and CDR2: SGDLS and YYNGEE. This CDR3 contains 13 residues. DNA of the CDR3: TGTGCCAGCAGCCCCCCCAGCACAGATACGCAGTATTTT. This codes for CASSPPSTDTQYF. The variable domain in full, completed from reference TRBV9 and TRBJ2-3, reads DSGVTQTPKHLITATGQRVTLRCSPRSGDLSVYWYQQSLDQGLQFLIQYYNGEERAKGNILERFSAQQFPDLHSELNLSSLELGDSALYFCASSPPSTDTQYFGPGTRLTVL.

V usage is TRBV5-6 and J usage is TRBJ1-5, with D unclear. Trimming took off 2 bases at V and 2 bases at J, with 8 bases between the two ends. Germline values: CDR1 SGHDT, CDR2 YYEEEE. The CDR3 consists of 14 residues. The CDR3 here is CASSFGFGNQPQHF. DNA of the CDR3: TGTGCCAGCAGCTTCGGGTTTGGCAATCAGCCCCAGCATTTT. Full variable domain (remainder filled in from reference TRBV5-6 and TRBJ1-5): DAGVTQSPTHLIKTRGQQVTLRCSPKSGHDTVSWYQQALGQGPQFIFQYYEEEERQRGNFPDRFSGHQFPNYSSELNVNALLLGDSALYLCASSFGFGNQPQHFGDGTRLSIL.

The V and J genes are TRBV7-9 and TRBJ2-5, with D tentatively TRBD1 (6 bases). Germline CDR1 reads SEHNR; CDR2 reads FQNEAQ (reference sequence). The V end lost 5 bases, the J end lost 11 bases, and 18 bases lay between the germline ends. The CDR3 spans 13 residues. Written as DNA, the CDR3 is TGTGCCAGCAGCCCGAGGGACAATCCAGAGCAGTACTTC. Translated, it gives CASSPRDNPEQYF. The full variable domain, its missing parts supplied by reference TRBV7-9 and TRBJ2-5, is DTGVSQNPRHKITKRGQNVTFRCDPISEHNRLYWYRQTLGQGPEFLTYFQNEAQLEKSRLLSDRFSAERPKGSFSTLEIQRTEQGDSAMYLCASSPRDNPEQYFGPGTRLLVL.

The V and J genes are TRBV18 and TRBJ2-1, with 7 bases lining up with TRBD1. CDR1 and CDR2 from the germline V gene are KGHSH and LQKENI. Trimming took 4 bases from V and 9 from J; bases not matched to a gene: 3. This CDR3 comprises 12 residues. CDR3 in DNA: TGTGCCAGCTCACTCGGACAGGCTGAGCAGTTCTTC. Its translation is CASSLGQAEQFF.

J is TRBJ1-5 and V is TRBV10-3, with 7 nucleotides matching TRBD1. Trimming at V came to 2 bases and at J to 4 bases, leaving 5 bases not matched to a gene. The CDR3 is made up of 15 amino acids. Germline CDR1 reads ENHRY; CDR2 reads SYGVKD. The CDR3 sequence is CAISEPNRGNQPQHF. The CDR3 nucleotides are TGTGCCATCAGTGAGCCTAACAGGGGAAATCAGCCCCAGCATTTT.

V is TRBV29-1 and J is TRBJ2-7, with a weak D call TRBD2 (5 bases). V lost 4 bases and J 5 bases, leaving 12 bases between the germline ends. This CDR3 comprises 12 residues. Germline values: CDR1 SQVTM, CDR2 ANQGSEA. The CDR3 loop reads CSVGNSGDEQYF. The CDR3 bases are TGCAGCGTTGGAAACTCCGGGGACGAGCAGTACTTC.